A selection of T cell receptor beta chains follows, all from one sample in a study of shared clonotypes between healthy human individuals. The protocol was immunoSEQ multiplex PCR, while the TCRdb copy is restricted to in-frame clones and leaves out a portion. The repertoire includes about 380,000 clones, about 96% of them detected once, and more than 0.3% sits in the top ten. Sequencing was performed on memory CD8+ T cells sorted from blood. The receptors stem from a man aged 25-40 years in good health. Each CDR3 is given with its conserved first and last residue. Fields, in order: V gene, D gene, clone size, J gene, CDR3 DNA, CDR3 protein. The D gene is left open where the match is weak. A clone size is listed for some rows: how often the clone was seen (once, few, many), or a class if it is expanded.

V gene: TRBV5-6; D gene: -; clone size: -; J gene: TRBJ1-1; CDR3 DNA: TGTGCCAGCAGCCATAGGACCGGAGTCGGTAACACTGAAGCTTTCTTT; CDR3 protein: CASSHRTGVGNTEAFF
V gene: TRBV6-6; D gene: -; clone size: -; J gene: TRBJ1-5; CDR3 DNA: TGTGCCAGCAGCGCAGGGGTGGTCAATCAGCCCCAGCATTTT; CDR3 protein: CASSAGVVNQPQHF
V gene: TRBV30; D gene: -; clone size: -; J gene: TRBJ2-2; CDR3 DNA: TGTGCCTGGAGGGACTCCCCGAACACCGGGGAGCTGTTTTTT; CDR3 protein: CAWRDSPNTGELFF
V gene: TRBV2; D gene: TRBD2; clone size: -; J gene: TRBJ2-2; CDR3 DNA: TGTGCCAGCAGTTGGACTAGCGGGAGCTGGAGCCCCGGCGGGGAGCTGTTTTTT; CDR3 protein: CASSWTSGSWSPGGELFF
V gene: TRBV5-1; D gene: -; clone size: -; J gene: TRBJ2-5; CDR3 DNA: TGCGCCAGCAGCTTCTATGACAGGGAGGACCCCCAGTACTTC; CDR3 protein: CASSFYDREDPQYF
V gene: TRBV7-9; D gene: -; clone size: -; J gene: TRBJ2-3; CDR3 DNA: TGTGCCAGCAGCTTGTGGGGGGGCATCAGCACAGATACGCAGTATTTT; CDR3 protein: CASSLWGGISTDTQYF
V gene: TRBV6-1; D gene: -; clone size: -; J gene: TRBJ1-2; CDR3 DNA: TGTGCCAGCACTCTGGCAAACTATGGCTACACCTTC; CDR3 protein: CASTLANYGYTF
V gene: TRBV10-2; D gene: TRBD1; clone size: once; J gene: TRBJ1-2; CDR3 DNA: TGCGCCAGCCGCGATAGGACAGGGAACATGCGAGCCTTC; CDR3 protein: CASRDRTGNMRAF
V gene: TRBV7-2; D gene: -; clone size: -; J gene: TRBJ2-5; CDR3 DNA: TGTGCCAGCAGCTTAGCGGGGGAGACCCAGTACTTC; CDR3 protein: CASSLAGETQYF
V gene: TRBV14; D gene: -; clone size: -; J gene: TRBJ2-7; CDR3 DNA: TGTGCCAGCAGCCGACCATACGAGCAGTACTTC; CDR3 protein: CASSRPYEQYF
V gene: TRBV11-3; D gene: -; clone size: -; J gene: TRBJ2-3; CDR3 DNA: TGTGCCAGCAGCCAAATCGGGGGTGAAGAGGGATGGGATACGCAGTATTTT; CDR3 protein: CASSQIGGEEGWDTQYF
V gene: TRBV29-1; D gene: TRBD1; clone size: -; J gene: TRBJ2-7; CDR3 DNA: TGCAGCGTTGGACAGGGCGAGCAGTACTTC; CDR3 protein: CSVGQGEQYF
V gene: TRBV19; D gene: -; clone size: -; J gene: TRBJ2-1; CDR3 DNA: TGTGCCAGTAACTGGGGGCGGGGAAACTACAATGAGCAGTTCTTC; CDR3 protein: CASNWGRGNYNEQFF
V gene: TRBV25-1; D gene: TRBD1; clone size: -; J gene: TRBJ2-5; CDR3 DNA: TGTGCCAGCAGCCAAGGGCCCGGACAGGGGTATGTAGAGACCCAGTACTTC; CDR3 protein: CASSQGPGQGYVETQYF
V gene: TRBV9; D gene: -; clone size: few; J gene: TRBJ2-2; CDR3 DNA: TGTGCCAGCAGCGTAGTGTCTAGCGACACCGGGGAGCTGTTTTTT; CDR3 protein: CASSVVSSDTGELFF
V gene: TRBV7-6; D gene: -; clone size: -; J gene: TRBJ2-1; CDR3 DNA: TGTGCCAGCAGCTTAGGGGTGGGCACCTCCTACAATGAGCAGTTCTTC; CDR3 protein: CASSLGVGTSYNEQFF
V gene: TRBV5-1; D gene: -; clone size: -; J gene: TRBJ1-1; CDR3 DNA: TGCGCCAGCAGCTTACAGGGACGACCATTTGAAGCTTTCTTT; CDR3 protein: CASSLQGRPFEAFF
V gene: TRBV5-1; D gene: -; clone size: few; J gene: TRBJ1-2; CDR3 DNA: TGCGCCAGCAGCCAAACATCTAACTATGGCTACACCTTC; CDR3 protein: CASSQTSNYGYTF
V gene: TRBV5-6; D gene: TRBD1; clone size: -; J gene: TRBJ2-7; CDR3 DNA: TGTGCCAGCAGCTTGTACAAGTTCGGACAGGCCTACGAGCAGTACTTC; CDR3 protein: CASSLYKFGQAYEQYF
V gene: TRBV11-2; D gene: -; clone size: -; J gene: TRBJ2-7; CDR3 DNA: TGTGCCAGCAGCTTAGCGCCCACCTACGAGCAGTACTTC; CDR3 protein: CASSLAPTYEQYF
V gene: TRBV7-2; D gene: -; clone size: -; J gene: TRBJ2-1; CDR3 DNA: TGTGCCAGCAGCTTATTGGGCCTGTACAATGAGCAGTTCTTC; CDR3 protein: CASSLLGLYNEQFF
V gene: TRBV6-6; D gene: -; clone size: -; J gene: TRBJ2-7; CDR3 DNA: TGTGCCAGCAGTTATGGGCCCACTAGTACCTACGAGCAGTACTTC; CDR3 protein: CASSYGPTSTYEQYF
V gene: TRBV4-1; D gene: TRBD2; clone size: -; J gene: TRBJ2-2; CDR3 DNA: TGCGCCAGCAGCCACCCCCTAGCGGGAGGACACACCGGGGAGCTGTTTTTT; CDR3 protein: CASSHPLAGGHTGELFF
V gene: TRBV7-8; D gene: -; clone size: -; J gene: TRBJ2-1; CDR3 DNA: TGTGCCAGCAGCGGCATGAGTTTCGCGGATGAGCAGTTCTTC; CDR3 protein: CASSGMSFADEQFF
V gene: TRBV4-2; D gene: TRBD2; clone size: -; J gene: TRBJ2-1; CDR3 DNA: TGTGCCAGCAGCCAAGAGAGCGGGACTAGCTTTGAGCAGTTCTTC; CDR3 protein: CASSQESGTSFEQFF
V gene: TRBV6-5; D gene: TRBD1; clone size: once; J gene: TRBJ2-7; CDR3 DNA: TGTGCCAGCAGTTACTCGTTCAGACAGGGTTCCTACGAGCAGTACTTC; CDR3 protein: CASSYSFRQGSYEQYF
V gene: TRBV4-1; D gene: TRBD2; clone size: -; J gene: TRBJ2-3; CDR3 DNA: TGCGCCAGCAGCCAACGGGCAAGCGGGAGGTCTTCCGCAGATACGCAGTATTTT; CDR3 protein: CASSQRASGRSSADTQYF
V gene: TRBV21-1; D gene: -; clone size: -; J gene: TRBJ2-7; CDR3 DNA: TGTGCCAGCAGCAAAGCATCCTGGGGCGGATTCTCCTTCGAGCAGTACTTC; CDR3 protein: CASSKASWGGFSFEQYF
V gene: TRBV6-1; D gene: -; clone size: -; J gene: TRBJ1-5; CDR3 DNA: TGTGCCAGCAGTGCCAGGGAAAATCAGCCCCAGCATTTT; CDR3 protein: CASSARENQPQHF
V gene: TRBV10-2; D gene: -; clone size: -; J gene: TRBJ1-5; CDR3 DNA: TGCGCCAGCAGGGTAACCGGCAATCAGCCCCAGCATTTT; CDR3 protein: CASRVTGNQPQHF
V gene: TRBV28; D gene: -; clone size: -; J gene: TRBJ2-2; CDR3 DNA: TGTGCCAGCAGAGCTCTAGTTCCCCCTACGACCGGGGAGCTGTTTTTT; CDR3 protein: CASRALVPPTTGELFF
V gene: TRBV6-1; D gene: -; clone size: -; J gene: TRBJ1-5; CDR3 DNA: TGTGCCAGCAGGATTTTCCGGGCCGATCAGCCCCAGCATTTT; CDR3 protein: CASRIFRADQPQHF
V gene: TRBV6-1; D gene: -; clone size: -; J gene: TRBJ1-3; CDR3 DNA: TGTGCCAGCAGCAACAGGGAAATGAGAAACACCATATATTTT; CDR3 protein: CASSNREMRNTIYF
V gene: TRBV9; D gene: TRBD2; clone size: -; J gene: TRBJ2-3; CDR3 DNA: TGTGCCAGCAGCATGGGACTAGCCTTTACCACAGATACGCAGTATTTT; CDR3 protein: CASSMGLAFTTDTQYF
V gene: TRBV5-1; D gene: TRBD1; clone size: -; J gene: TRBJ2-7; CDR3 DNA: TGCGCCAGCAGCCCCCTGACAGGGGGCGGCGAGCAGTACTTC; CDR3 protein: CASSPLTGGGEQYF
V gene: TRBV9; D gene: -; clone size: -; J gene: TRBJ2-5; CDR3 DNA: TGTGCCAGCAGCGCCTCACTAGCTGTCCGGGGTGAGACCCAGTACTTC; CDR3 protein: CASSASLAVRGETQYF
V gene: TRBV10-3; D gene: TRBD2; clone size: once; J gene: TRBJ2-5; CDR3 DNA: TGTGCCATCAGTGGGACTAGCGGGGAAGAGACCCAGTACTTC; CDR3 protein: CAISGTSGEETQYF
V gene: TRBV27; D gene: -; clone size: -; J gene: TRBJ1-2; CDR3 DNA: TGTGCCAGCAGTAGGGCCTCTTCCGGGTATGGCTACACCTTC; CDR3 protein: CASSRASSGYGYTF
V gene: TRBV18; D gene: -; clone size: -; J gene: TRBJ2-7; CDR3 DNA: TGTGCCAGCTCACCCGACAGGTCCTCCTACGAGCAGTACTTC; CDR3 protein: CASSPDRSSYEQYF
V gene: TRBV10-3; D gene: TRBD1; clone size: -; J gene: TRBJ1-5; CDR3 DNA: TGTGCCATCAATCAGGGGGCGGTTCAGCCCCAGCATTTT; CDR3 protein: CAINQGAVQPQHF
V gene: TRBV29-1; D gene: -; clone size: -; J gene: TRBJ1-2; CDR3 DNA: TGCAGCGTTGCCCAGGGAGGAACTAACTATGGCTACACCTTC; CDR3 protein: CSVAQGGTNYGYTF
V gene: TRBV7-9; D gene: -; clone size: -; J gene: TRBJ2-1; CDR3 DNA: TGTGCCAGCAGCGCAAGTTGGGATGAGCAGTTCTTC; CDR3 protein: CASSASWDEQFF
V gene: TRBV5-1; D gene: TRBD1; clone size: -; J gene: TRBJ2-5; CDR3 DNA: TGCGCCAGCAGCGGGACAGACAGGGGAGAGACCCAGTACTTC; CDR3 protein: CASSGTDRGETQYF
V gene: TRBV5-6; D gene: -; clone size: once; J gene: TRBJ1-1; CDR3 DNA: TGTGCCAGCAGCTCGGCAGGGACCAACACTGAAGCTTTCTTT; CDR3 protein: CASSSAGTNTEAFF
V gene: TRBV6-5; D gene: -; clone size: -; J gene: TRBJ2-1; CDR3 DNA: TGTGCCAGCAGCGTAACAGGGAGCTCCTACAATGAGCAGTTCTTC; CDR3 protein: CASSVTGSSYNEQFF
V gene: TRBV7-9; D gene: TRBD1; clone size: -; J gene: TRBJ1-5; CDR3 DNA: TGTGCCAGCAGCTCGACAGGGCCCAATCAGCCCCAGCATTTT; CDR3 protein: CASSSTGPNQPQHF
V gene: TRBV30; D gene: -; clone size: -; J gene: TRBJ2-5; CDR3 DNA: TGTGCCTGGAGTGTACAGTTGTGGGAGACCCAGTACTTC; CDR3 protein: CAWSVQLWETQYF
V gene: TRBV7-3; D gene: TRBD1; clone size: -; J gene: TRBJ2-6; CDR3 DNA: TGTGCCAGCAGCTTAGGCCAACCGGGACAGGGGGCCGGGGCCAACGTCCTGACTTTC; CDR3 protein: CASSLGQPGQGAGANVLTF
V gene: TRBV6-1; D gene: TRBD1; clone size: -; J gene: TRBJ2-1; CDR3 DNA: TGTGCCAGCGGACAGGCCCGCTCCTACAATGAGCAGTTCTTC; CDR3 protein: CASGQARSYNEQFF
V gene: TRBV7-6; D gene: TRBD2; clone size: -; J gene: TRBJ2-5; CDR3 DNA: TGTGCCAGCAGCCAGACGAGGGCGGGAGTGGCAGGGGAGACCCAGTACTTC; CDR3 protein: CASSQTRAGVAGETQYF
V gene: TRBV28; D gene: TRBD1; clone size: -; J gene: TRBJ2-7; CDR3 DNA: TGTGCCAGCAGTTGGGGGACAGGCTCCTACGAGCAGTACTTC; CDR3 protein: CASSWGTGSYEQYF
V gene: TRBV28; D gene: -; clone size: -; J gene: TRBJ2-3; CDR3 DNA: TGTGCCAGCAGGGGACGGGGGTACACAGATACGCAGTATTTT; CDR3 protein: CASRGRGYTDTQYF
V gene: TRBV7-2; D gene: TRBD2; clone size: once; J gene: TRBJ2-3; CDR3 DNA: TGTGCCAGCAGCCCGGACACTAGCGGGCGCACAGATACGCAGTATTTT; CDR3 protein: CASSPDTSGRTDTQYF
V gene: TRBV9; D gene: -; clone size: -; J gene: TRBJ2-3; CDR3 DNA: TGTGCCAGCAGCGTAGCGTGGGGAACCACAGATACGCAGTATTTT; CDR3 protein: CASSVAWGTTDTQYF
V gene: TRBV30; D gene: -; clone size: -; J gene: TRBJ2-1; CDR3 DNA: TGTGCCTGGAGTGCACAAGGAAATGAGCAGTTCTTC; CDR3 protein: CAWSAQGNEQFF